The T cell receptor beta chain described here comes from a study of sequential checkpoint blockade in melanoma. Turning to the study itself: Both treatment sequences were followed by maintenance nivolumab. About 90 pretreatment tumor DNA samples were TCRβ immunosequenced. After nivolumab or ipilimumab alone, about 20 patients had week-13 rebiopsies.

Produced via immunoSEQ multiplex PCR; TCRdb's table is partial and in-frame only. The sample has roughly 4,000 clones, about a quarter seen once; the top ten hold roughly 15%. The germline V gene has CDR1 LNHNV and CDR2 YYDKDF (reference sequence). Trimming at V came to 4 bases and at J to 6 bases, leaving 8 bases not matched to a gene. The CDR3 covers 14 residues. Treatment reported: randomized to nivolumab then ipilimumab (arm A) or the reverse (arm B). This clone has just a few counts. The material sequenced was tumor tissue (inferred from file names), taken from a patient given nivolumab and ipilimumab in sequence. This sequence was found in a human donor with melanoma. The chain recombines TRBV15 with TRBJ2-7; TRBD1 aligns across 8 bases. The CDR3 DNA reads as TGTGCCACCAGCAACTTCCGCGGACAGGGCGAGCAGTACTTC. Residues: CATSNFRGQGEQYF.